The 14 T cell receptor beta chains presented below share a single source sample, sequenced in a study of OX40 agonist ivuxolimab in advanced cancers. Sequencing was performed with immunoSEQ multiplex PCR; in TCRdb, only in-frame clones are kept and a portion is missing. The sample includes around 67,000 clones, roughly 84% of them seen just once. Sequenced material: CD4+ or CD8+ T cells sorted from blood, taken in a trial of the OX40 agonist ivuxolimab. The receptors were gathered from an adult with an advanced solid tumor such as melanoma, head and neck, liver or kidney cancer.

The chain links TRBV18 to TRBJ2-1; D perhaps matches TRBD1 (6 bases). This CDR3 is built from 13 residues. Germline V lookup: CDR1 KGHSH, CDR2 LQKENI. V was trimmed by 1 base and J by 8 bases, leaving 9 bases between them. The CDR3 is CASSPRGRDEQFF. Written as DNA, the CDR3 is TGTGCCAGCTCACCACGGGGGCGGGATGAGCAGTTCTTC.

The chain uses TRBV9 and TRBJ2-5, with D perhaps matching TRBD1 (6 bases). Germline assignment: CDR1 SGDLS and CDR2 YYNGEE. Between the trimmed V and J ends, which lost 0 bases and 2 bases, there was a span of 8 bases. CDR3 length: 14 amino acids. The CDR3 DNA reads as TGTGCCAGCAGCGTAGAGGACAGACAAGAGACCCAGTACTTC. Translating gives CASSVEDRQETQYF. The full variable domain, in which reference TRBV9 and TRBJ2-5 provide the parts outside the CDR3, is DSGVTQTPKHLITATGQRVTLRCSPRSGDLSVYWYQQSLDQGLQFLIQYYNGEERAKGNILERFSAQQFPDLHSELNLSSLELGDSALYFCASSVEDRQETQYFGPGTRLLVL.

The gene calls are TRBV28 and TRBJ2-7, with D hard to call. The germline V gene encodes CDR1 MDHEN and CDR2 SYDVKM. This CDR3 spans 14 amino acids. Trimming took off 3 bases at V and 5 bases at J, with 14 bases between the two ends. The CDR3 DNA is TGTGCCAGCAGTTTTATCGGTTCTAGGGACGAGCAGTACTTC. Residues: CASSFIGSRDEQYF.

In the case of this clone: At the DNA level, this CDR3 is encoded by other sequences in the same sample as well. The rearrangement joins TRBV11-2 to TRBJ2-1; 8 bases fit TRBD1. The ends lost 5 bases at V and 1 base at J; junction bases unmatched: 7. The CDR3 spans 16 residues. Germline V CDR1 and CDR2: SGHAT, FQNNGV. The CDR3: CASSPRDRGSYNEQFF. CDR3 nucleotide sequence: TGTGCCAGCAGCCCGCGCGACAGGGGTTCCTACAATGAGCAGTTCTTC.

The chain has TRBV7-8 and TRBJ2-2; D might be TRBD1 (8 bases). Germline CDR1 SGHVS, CDR2 FQNEAQ. The germline V and J ends were trimmed by 5 bases and 4 bases, with 17 bases remaining between them. CDR3 size: 16 residues. The CDR3 DNA reads TGTGCCAGCAGCCCGGGGGGACAGGCCCCCACCGGGGAGCTGTTTTTT. It is translated as CASSPGGQAPTGELFF.

The chain recombines TRBV4-2 with TRBJ2-5; TRBD2 aligns across 7 bases. This CDR3 contains 15 residues. Trimming removed 0 bases from V and 3 bases from J; junction bases left unmatched: 4. Per the germline V gene, CDR1 is LGHNA and CDR2 is YNFKEQ. In nucleotides, the CDR3 is TGTGCCAGCAGCCAAGAAGGGAGCGGGAAAGAGACCCAGTACTTC. Translating gives CASSQEGSGKETQYF.

The chain uses TRBV15 and TRBJ1-5; D unresolved. Per the germline V gene, CDR1 is LNHNV and CDR2 is YYDKDF (reference sequence). The CDR3 runs 13 residues. Trimming took off 3 bases at V and 8 bases at J, with 11 bases between the two ends. The CDR3 sequence is CATSSQMMEPQHF. DNA for the CDR3: TGTGCCACCAGCAGCCAAATGATGGAGCCCCAGCATTTT.

This clone showed up just a few times. The chain has TRBV9 and TRBJ1-6; 8 bases match TRBD1. V lost 0 bases, J lost 14 bases, and 4 bases stayed unmatched. In germline, CDR1 is SGDLS, CDR2 YYNGEE. The CDR3 sequence is 13 residues long. The CDR3: CASSVGGTGALHF. The CDR3 DNA is TGTGCCAGCAGCGTAGGGGGGACAGGTGCCCTCCACTTT.

J is TRBJ2-1 and V is TRBV7-3, with D perhaps assigned TRBD1 or TRBD2 (6 bases each). Trimming shortened V by 6 bases and J by 1 base, and 10 bases separated the two germline ends. Germline values: CDR1 SGHTA, CDR2 FQGTGA. The length of the CDR3 is 14 residues. This CDR3 is CASREGGSYNEQFF. CDR3 bases: TGTGCCAGCAGAGAGGGGGGATCCTACAATGAGCAGTTCTTC.

V is TRBV4-2 and J is TRBJ1-5, with D possibly matching TRBD1 (6 bases). Trimming removed 0 bases from V and 0 bases from J, with 18 bases in between. CDR3 length: 19 residues. CDR1 is LGHNA and CDR2 is YNFKEQ in the germline V gene. CDR3 protein: CASSQDQGTLSNSNQPQHF. The CDR3 DNA sequence: TGTGCCAGCAGCCAAGATCAGGGGACGCTTAGTAATAGCAATCAGCCCCAGCATTTT.

This clone has just a few counts. This chain links TRBV10-1 with TRBJ2-1, with D tentatively TRBD2 (6 bases). The germline V and J ends were trimmed by 6 bases and 7 bases, with 22 bases remaining between them. The CDR3 runs 16 residues. Germline V gene sequence: CDR1 WNHNN, CDR2 SYGVQD (reference sequence). The CDR3 DNA reads TGCGCCAGCAGCCCTGGGGGGACTTCCTTGGGGAATGAGCAGTTCTTC. This gives the protein CASSPGGTSLGNEQFF.

This clone was counted once. This chain links TRBV7-9 with TRBJ2-1, with D possibly being TRBD1 (5 bases). V lost 0 bases, J lost 13 bases, and 10 bases lay in between. CDR1 SEHNR and CDR2 FQNEAQ come from the germline V gene (reference sequence). The CDR3 is 12 amino acids. The CDR3 here is CASSLAGLPQFF. The CDR3 nucleotides are TGTGCCAGCAGCTTAGCGGGGCTCCCCCAGTTCTTC.

This clone was counted once. The chain combines TRBV28 with TRBJ1-2, with 8 bases matching TRBD1. J lost 4 bases, V lost 1 base, and 5 bases had no gene match. CDR3 length: 15 amino acids. The germline V gene encodes CDR1 MDHEN and CDR2 SYDVKM. The CDR3 coding sequence is TGTGCCAGCAGTTTATCCGGGACAGGAGGCTATGGCTACACCTTC. Translated, it gives CASSLSGTGGYGYTF.

The chain combines TRBV30 with TRBJ1-2; D is uncertain. Trimming took off 4 bases at V and 6 bases at J, with 15 bases between the two ends. Germline V lookup: CDR1 GTSNPN, CDR2 SVGIG (reference sequence). This CDR3 has 13 amino acids. The CDR3 nucleotides read TGTGCCTGGAATAAGATCGCGGGAGATGGCTACACCTTC. This gives the protein CAWNKIAGDGYTF. The full variable domain, with the rest looked up from reference TRBV30 and TRBJ1-2, is SQTIHQWPATLVQPVGSPLSLECTVEGTSNPNLYWYRQAAGRGLQLLFYSVGIGQISSEVPQNLSASRPQDRQFILSSKKLLLSDSGFYLCAWNKIAGDGYTFGSGTRLTVV.